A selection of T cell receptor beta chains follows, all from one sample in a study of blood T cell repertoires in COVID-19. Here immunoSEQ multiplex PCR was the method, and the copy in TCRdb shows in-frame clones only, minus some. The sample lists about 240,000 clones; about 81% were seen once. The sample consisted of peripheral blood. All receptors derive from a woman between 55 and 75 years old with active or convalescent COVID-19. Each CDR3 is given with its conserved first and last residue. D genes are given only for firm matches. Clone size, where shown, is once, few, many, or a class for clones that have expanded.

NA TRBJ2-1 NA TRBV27 TGTGCCAGCAAAACGGGGGGCGGAGTTGAGCAGTTCTTC CASKTGGGVEQFF
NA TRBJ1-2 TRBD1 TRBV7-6 TGTGCCAGCAGCCGTGGGACAGGGGGAGGGTATGGCTACACCTTC CASSRGTGGGYGYTF
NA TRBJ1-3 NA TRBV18 TGTGCCAGCCGCCCCGACAGGATCTCTGGAAACACCATATATTTT CASRPDRISGNTIYF
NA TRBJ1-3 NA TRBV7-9 TGTGCCAGCAGCTTAGGGGGACAAGCTGGAAACACCATATATTTT CASSLGGQAGNTIYF
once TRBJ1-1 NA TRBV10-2 TGCGCCAGCAGTGCTGCAGGGGCGAACACTGAAGCTTTCTTT CASSAAGANTEAFF
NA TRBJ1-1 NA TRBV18 TGTGCCAGCTTTGAGATGGGGGGGCAGTACACTGAAGCTTTCTTT CASFEMGGQYTEAFF
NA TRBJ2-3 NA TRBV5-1 TGCGCCAGCAGCCCTACAGGGTCGGGAGATACGCAGTATTTT CASSPTGSGDTQYF
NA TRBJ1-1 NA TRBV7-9 TGTGCCAGCAGCCCAAACAGGGCCGAAGAGGCTTTCTTT CASSPNRAEEAFF
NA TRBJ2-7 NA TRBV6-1 TGTGCCAGCAGTGAACGCCGACAGGTTAACTACGAGCAGTACTTC CASSERRQVNYEQYF
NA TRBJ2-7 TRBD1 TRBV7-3 TGTGCCAGCAGCCCGGGACAGGGTCCTTACGAGCAGTACTTC CASSPGQGPYEQYF
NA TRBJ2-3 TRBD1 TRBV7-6 TGTGCCAGCACCCGAGGGGGCCGGACGGGCACAGATACGCAGTATTTT CASTRGGRTGTDTQYF
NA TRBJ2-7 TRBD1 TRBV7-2 TGTGCCAGCAGCCGGGACAGGGCGGACTACGAGCAGTACTTC CASSRDRADYEQYF
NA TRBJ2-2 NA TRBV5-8 TGTGCCAGCAGCTTGGGACATAGCACCGGGGAGCTGTTTTTT CASSLGHSTGELFF
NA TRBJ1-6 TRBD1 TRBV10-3 TGTGCCATCAGCCGGGACAGTGGAAATTCACCCCTCCACTTT CAISRDSGNSPLHF
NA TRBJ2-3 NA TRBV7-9 TGTGCCAGCAGCCGAAACCTTGACCGTGCCGGGGGGCAGTATTTT CASSRNLDRAGGQYF
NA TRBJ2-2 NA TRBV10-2 TGCGCCAGCAGTGAGGGGACAATCACCGGGGAGCTGTTTTTT CASSEGTITGELFF
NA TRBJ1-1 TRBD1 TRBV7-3 TGTGCCAGGTTCGAGGACAGGGGGCTGATCCCTGAAGCTTTCTTT CARFEDRGLIPEAFF
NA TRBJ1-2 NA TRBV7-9 TGTGCCAGCAGCTTAGGAGGGCCGCTCGGGTTCTATGGCTACACCTTC CASSLGGPLGFYGYTF
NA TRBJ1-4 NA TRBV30 TGTGCTGGGGGGTGGGGATTGACTAATGAAAAACTGTTTTTT CAGGWGLTNEKLFF
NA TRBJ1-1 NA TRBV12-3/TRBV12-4 TGTGCCAGCAGATTGACAGCGAACACTGAAGCTTTCTTT CASRLTANTEAFF
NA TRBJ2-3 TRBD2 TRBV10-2 TGCGCCAGCAGTGAGGGGGTAGCGGGTGCGCGAGATACGCAGTATTTT CASSEGVAGARDTQYF
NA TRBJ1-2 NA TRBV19 TGTGCCAGTAGTATAGACAGGGAAGGGAACTATGGCTACACCTTC CASSIDREGNYGYTF
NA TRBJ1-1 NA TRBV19 TGTGCCAGTAGTCTGGGGGGGCGATTGGACACTGAAGCTTTCTTT CASSLGGRLDTEAFF
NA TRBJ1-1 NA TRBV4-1 TGCGCCAGCAGCCAAGCTTCCGGATATGGAGGGGGGGAGACTGAAGCTTTCTTT CASSQASGYGGGETEAFF
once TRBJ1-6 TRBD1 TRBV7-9 TGTGCCAGCAGCTTGGCAGGGGGCCAAAATTCACCCCTCCACTTT CASSLAGGQNSPLHF
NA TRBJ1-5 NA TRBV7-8 TGTGCCAGCAGCTTAGCACCGGGGGTGAGGTATAGCAATCAGCCCCAGCATTTT CASSLAPGVRYSNQPQHF
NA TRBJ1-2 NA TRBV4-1 TGCGCCAGCAGGCCGGACAGTAAGAATGGCTACACCTTC CASRPDSKNGYTF
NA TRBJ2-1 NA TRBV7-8 TGTGCCAGCAGCACAGCGGGCAATGAGCAGTTCTTC CASSTAGNEQFF
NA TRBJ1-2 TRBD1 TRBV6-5 TGTGCCAGCACGGACAGGGGATGGAACTATGGCTACACCTTC CASTDRGWNYGYTF
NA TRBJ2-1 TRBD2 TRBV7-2 TGTGCCAGCAGCTTCGGCGGGGGAGTGTACAATGAGCAGTTCTTC CASSFGGGVYNEQFF
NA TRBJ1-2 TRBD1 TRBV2 TGTGCCAGCAGCAGGGAGGGGACAGGAACCCATGGCTACACCTTC CASSREGTGTHGYTF
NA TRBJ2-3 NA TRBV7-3 TGTGCCAGCAGCTTAATGTCCCTAAGCACAGATACGCAGTATTTT CASSLMSLSTDTQYF
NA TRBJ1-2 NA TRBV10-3 TGTGCCATTCAGGGAATGGAAGATGGCTACACCTTC CAIQGMEDGYTF
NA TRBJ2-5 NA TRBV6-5 TGTGCCAGCAGTTACGTACAGGGTATTTGGCAGTACTTC CASSYVQGIWQYF
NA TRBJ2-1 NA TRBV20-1 TGCAGTGCTGGACTCTACAATGAGCAGTTCTTC CSAGLYNEQFF
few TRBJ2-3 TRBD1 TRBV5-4 TGTGCCAGCAGCCCGCGTGGACAGGCTTATACAGATACGCAGTATTTT CASSPRGQAYTDTQYF
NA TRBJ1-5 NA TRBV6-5 TGTGCCAGCAGTTACTCGAGGGGGACGAATCAGCCCCAGCATTTT CASSYSRGTNQPQHF
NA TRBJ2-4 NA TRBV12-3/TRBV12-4 TGTGCCAGCAGTTTGGGGGGGCCTGGCATTCAGTACTTC CASSLGGPGIQYF
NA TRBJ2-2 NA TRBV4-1 TGCGCCAGCAGCACCCGACTTGTAGAGGCCGGGGAGCTGTTTTTT CASSTRLVEAGELFF
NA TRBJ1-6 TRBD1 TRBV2 TGTGCCAGCGGTAGGACGGACAGGCGAAATTCACCCCTCCACTTT CASGRTDRRNSPLHF
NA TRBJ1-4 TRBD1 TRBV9 TGTGCCAGCAGCGCTACGGACAGGGGGCCCGAAAAACTGTTTTTT CASSATDRGPEKLFF
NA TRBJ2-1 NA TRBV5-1 TGCGCCAGCAGCGTGGGGGGGCCCTCGGATGAGCAGTTCTTC CASSVGGPSDEQFF
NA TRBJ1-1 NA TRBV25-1 TGTGCCAGCAGCCACAGGACTGACTGGGGAGGTATGAACACTGAAGCTTTCTTT CASSHRTDWGGMNTEAFF
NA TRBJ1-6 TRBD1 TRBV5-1 TGCGCCAGCACGGGACAGCTCGGAAATTCACCCCTCCACTTT CASTGQLGNSPLHF
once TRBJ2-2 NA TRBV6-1 TGTGCCAGCAGTGATCCCCGGGAGACCGGGGAGCTGTTTTTT CASSDPRETGELFF
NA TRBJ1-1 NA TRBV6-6 TGTGCCAGCAGCCAGATTGGGAACACTGAAGCTTTCTTT CASSQIGNTEAFF
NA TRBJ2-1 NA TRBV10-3 TGTGCCATCAGCTGGGAGGCGACCGTCAATGAGCAGTTCTTC CAISWEATVNEQFF
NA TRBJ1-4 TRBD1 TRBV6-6 TGTGCCAGCAGTCGACAGGGGGCGAATGAAAAACTGTTTTTT CASSRQGANEKLFF
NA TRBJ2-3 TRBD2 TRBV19 TGTGCCAGTAGTACGGGACTAGCGGGGGTCGGTTTTAAAGAGTATTTT CASSTGLAGVGFKEYF
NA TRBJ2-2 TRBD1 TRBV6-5 TGTGCCAGCAGGGGCAGGGGGCGCACCGGGGAGCTGTTTTTT CASRGRGRTGELFF
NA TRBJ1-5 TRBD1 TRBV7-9 TGTGCCAGCAGCCCCGGCAGGGGGCAAAGCAATCAGCCCCAGCATTTT CASSPGRGQSNQPQHF
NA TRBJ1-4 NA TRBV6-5 TGTGCCAGCAGAACAGGGCCCTATGAAAAACTGTTTTTT CASRTGPYEKLFF
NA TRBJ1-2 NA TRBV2 TGTGCCAGCAATCTAAACAGCTATGGCTACACCTTC CASNLNSYGYTF